The clone carrying this T cell receptor beta chain came up a few times. Researchers ran the PCR with 60 Vbeta and 13 Jbeta primers. Authors' analysis steps: Some 12 million shared chains were among the about 80 million unique TCR beta chains that a later analysis counted. The data were produced by immunoSEQ multiplex PCR, yet TCRdb's version contains in-frame clones alone and is incomplete. The DNA gave D and trimming, while V, J and clone size come from that table. The table shows around 190,000 clones, with roughly 78% occurring only once. With 6 bases clipped from V and 3 bases from J, the junction kept 7 bases outside the gene matches. CDR1 MNHNY and CDR2 SVGAGI come from the germline V gene (reference sequence). The CDR3 spans 15 residues. These data come from a study of cytomegalovirus exposure and HLA in healthy donors.

The sample consisted of PBMCs. The source of this sequence is a woman aged 30 to 39 in good health and CMV-seropositive. The V call is TRBV6-6, the J call TRBJ1-2; 10 bases are a match to TRBD1. Here the CDR3 DNA reads TGTGCCAGCAGACGAGACAGGGGGCTGCACTATGGCTACACCTTC. As protein: CASRRDRGLHYGYTF.